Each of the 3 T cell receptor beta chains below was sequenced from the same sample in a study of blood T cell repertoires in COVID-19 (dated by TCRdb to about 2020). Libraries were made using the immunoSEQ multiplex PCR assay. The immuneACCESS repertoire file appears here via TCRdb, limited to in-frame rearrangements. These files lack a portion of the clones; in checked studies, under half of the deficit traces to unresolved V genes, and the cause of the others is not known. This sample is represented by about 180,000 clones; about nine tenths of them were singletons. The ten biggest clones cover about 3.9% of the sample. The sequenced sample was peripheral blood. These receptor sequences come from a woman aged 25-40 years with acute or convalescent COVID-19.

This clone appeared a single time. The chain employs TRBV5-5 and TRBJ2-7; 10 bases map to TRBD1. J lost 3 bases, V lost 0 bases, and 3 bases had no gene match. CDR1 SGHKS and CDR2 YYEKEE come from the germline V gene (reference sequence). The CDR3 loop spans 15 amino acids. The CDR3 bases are TGTGCCAGCAGCTTGGAGGGGACAGGGGTCTACGAGCAGTACTTC. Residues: CASSLEGTGVYEQYF.

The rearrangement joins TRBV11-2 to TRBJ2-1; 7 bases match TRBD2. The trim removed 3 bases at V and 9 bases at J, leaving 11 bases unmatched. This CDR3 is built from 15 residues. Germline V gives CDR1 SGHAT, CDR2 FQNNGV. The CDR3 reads CASSFRLADLGEQFF. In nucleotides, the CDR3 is TGTGCCAGCAGCTTCCGGCTAGCGGATTTGGGTGAGCAGTTCTTC.

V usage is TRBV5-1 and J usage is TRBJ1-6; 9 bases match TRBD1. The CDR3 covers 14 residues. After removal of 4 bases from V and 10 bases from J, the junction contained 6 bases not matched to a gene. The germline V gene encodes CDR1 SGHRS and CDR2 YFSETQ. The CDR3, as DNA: TGCGCCAGCAGCGCTGGGACAGGGTGGTCACCCCTCCACTTT. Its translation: CASSAGTGWSPLHF.